Described below is a single TCR beta chain sequence and its context. Its antigen is not identified. PCR was performed a second time for about 7 to 11 cycles using a sample-barcoded 5' primer and a J-beta primer mix. TCRdb passed the 5' RACE reads through MiXCR, listing each CDR3 protein once. The profile covers roughly 1,800,000 distinct CDR3 sequences, with roughly 52% appearing a single time and approximately 2% taken by the ten largest. Each individual donor underwent a draw of about 9.1 milliliters of peripheral blood. This specimen comes from a study of blood T cells in healthy people across ages. Overall study results and limits: Older individuals had lower TCR beta diversity per million T cells (the decline was roughly linear). Among long-lived donors, naive CD4+ cells were more numerous and diversity higher than in aged donors. It was found that TCR beta diversity correlated strongly with the percentage of naive T cells.

The CDR3 loop spans 15 amino acids. Germline CDR1 reads DFQATT; CDR2 reads SNEGSKA (reference sequence). Trimming shortened V by 3 bases and J by 0 bases, and 14 bases separated the two germline ends. J is TRBJ1-1 and V is TRBV20-1; maybe TRBD1 (5 bases). What was sequenced was blood. This sequence was found in a woman aged 40 to 50 in good health. This CDR3 is CSASEGQGVNTEAFF. CDR3 nucleotide sequence: TGCAGTGCTAGTGAGGGGCAGGGCGTGAACACTGAAGCTTTCTTT.